Below, 20 T cell receptor beta chains from the same sample are listed, as sequenced in a study of blood T cell repertoires in COVID-19. Some clones are missing from TCRdb's copy, which holds only in-frame ones; the method was immunoSEQ multiplex PCR. The table includes roughly 250,000 clones, about 83% detected once. Material: peripheral blood. These receptors all stem from a woman aged 40 to 55 who had recovered from COVID-19.

The chain employs TRBV2 and TRBJ1-4, with TRBD1 matching 10 bases. V was pared by 8 bases and J by 6 bases, with 6 bases of the junction left unmatched. The CDR3 has 14 amino acids. Germline CDR1 reads SNHLY; CDR2 reads FYNNEI. The CDR3 protein is CASSTGTGDEKLFF. CDR3 DNA sequence: TGTGCCAGCTCTACCGGGACAGGGGATGAAAAACTGTTTTTT. The whole variable domain, remainder taken from reference TRBV2 and TRBJ1-4, is EPEVTQTPSHQVTQMGQEVILRCVPISNHLYFYWYRQILGQKVEFLVSFYNNEISEKSEIFDDQFSVERPDGSNFTLKIRSTKLEDSAMYFCASSTGTGDEKLFFGSGTQLSVL.

V is TRBV5-1 and J is TRBJ2-1; D is perhaps TRBD2 (7 bases). The germline gives CDR1 SGHRS, CDR2 YFSETQ. The CDR3 covers 15 residues. Trimming shortened V by 4 bases and J by 8 bases, and 19 bases separated the two germline ends. CDR3 region: CASSPATGGVYEQFF. The DNA of the CDR3 is TGCGCCAGCAGCCCAGCGACGGGGGGCGTTTATGAGCAGTTCTTC.

The V call is TRBV4-1, the J call TRBJ1-6; perhaps TRBD1 as D (5 bases). Trimming stripped 6 bases from V and 0 bases from J, with 12 bases between. The germline gives CDR1 MGHRA, CDR2 YSYEKL. This CDR3 is built from 16 residues. CDR3 nucleotides: TGCGCCAGCAGTCGGGGGTCGAGCTCCTATAATTCACCCCTCCACTTT. This translates into CASSRGSSSYNSPLHF.

This chain joins TRBV2 and TRBJ1-1; D not resolved. Germline V gives CDR1 SNHLY, CDR2 FYNNEI. V was cut by 4 bases and J by 1 base, with 4 bases left in between. The CDR3 is 12 residues long. The CDR3, as DNA: TGTGCCAGCAGTGTCCGGAACACTGAAGCTTTCTTT. It encodes CASSVRNTEAFF.

This chain connects TRBV11-1 to TRBJ2-5; TRBD2 aligns across 11 bases. V trimming: 6 bases; J trimming: 3 bases; junction bases outside the gene matches: 3. Germline V lookup: CDR1 SGHAT, CDR2 FQDESV (reference sequence). The CDR3 runs 14 residues. CDR3 residues: CASSLLAGEETQYF. CDR3 nucleotides: TGTGCCAGCAGTCTACTAGCGGGGGAAGAGACCCAGTACTTC.

This clone showed up just a few times. CDR3 nucleotides: TGCGCCAGCAGCTATGCCGGGACAGGGTCCTACGAGCAGTACTTC. It translates to CASSYAGTGSYEQYF. The J gene is TRBJ2-7, the V gene TRBV5-1; 9 bases line up with TRBD1. This CDR3 comprises 15 residues. V dropped 3 bases and J dropped 1; count of bases not matched to a gene: 5. CDR1 SGHRS and CDR2 YFSETQ come from the germline V gene.

The chain links TRBV30 to TRBJ2-3, with 9 bases fitting TRBD2. V lost 5 bases and J lost 3; bases outside the gene matches: 9. Germline CDR1 is GTSNPN and CDR2 is SVGIG (reference sequence). The CDR3 length is 15 residues. As DNA, the CDR3 is TGTGCCTGGGGATGGGCTAGCGGGGTAACAGATACGCAGTATTTT. This translates into CAWGWASGVTDTQYF.

This chain joins TRBV29-1 and TRBJ1-2; D uncertain. This CDR3 has 11 residues. V was clipped by 4 bases and J by 5 bases, with 8 bases between them. Germline V lookup: CDR1 SQVTM, CDR2 ANQGSEA. The CDR3 DNA sequence: TGCAGCGTTGGGGAGATTTATGGCTACACCTTC. Protein: CSVGEIYGYTF. The full variable domain, rest sourced from reference TRBV29-1 and TRBJ1-2, is SAVISQKPSRDICQRGTSLTIQCQVDSQVTMMFWYRQQPGQSLTLIATANQGSEATYESGFVIDKFPISRPNLTFSTLTVSNMSPEDSSIYLCSVGEIYGYTFGSGTRLTVV.

This clone showed up just once. V and J are TRBV11-3 and TRBJ2-1, with 9 nucleotides matching TRBD2. Germline-derived CDR1 and CDR2 are SGHNT and YENEEA. The CDR3 has 17 amino acids. With V trimmed by 1 base and J by 9 bases, 13 bases remained unmatched. CDR3 bases: TGTGCCAGCAGCTTAGGAGGGTGGCGGGGGGGCCTTTGTGAGCAGTTCTTC. It specifies CASSLGGWRGGLCEQFF.

The chain is built from TRBV14 and TRBJ1-1; TRBD1 agrees at 9 bases. The germline CDR1 and CDR2 sequences are SGHDN and FVKESK. With 5 bases clipped from V and 4 bases from J, the junction kept 11 bases outside the gene matches. This CDR3 is 16 amino acids long. The CDR3 here is CASSTWTGEVITEAFF. For the CDR3, the DNA is TGTGCCAGCAGCACATGGACAGGGGAAGTGATCACTGAAGCTTTCTTT.

The CDR3: CASSRIRDRTTDTQYF. CDR3 nucleotides: TGTGCCAGCAGCCGAATACGGGACAGAACCACAGATACGCAGTATTTT. The chain couples TRBV7-9 to TRBJ2-3, with 7 bases matching TRBD1. The CDR3 length is 16 residues. Per germline, CDR1 SEHNR and CDR2 FQNEAQ (reference sequence). The V and J ends lost 5 bases and 2 bases, in that order; junction bases with no gene match: 10. Supplemented by reference TRBV7-9 and TRBJ2-3, the full variable domain reads DTGVSQNPRHKITKRGQNVTFRCDPISEHNRLYWYRQTLGQGPEFLTYFQNEAQLEKSRLLSDRFSAERPKGSFSTLEIQRTEQGDSAMYLCASSRIRDRTTDTQYFGPGTRLTVL.

The rearrangement links TRBV19 to TRBJ1-4; no clear D. Germline CDR1 and CDR2: LNHDA and SQIVND (reference sequence). The CDR3 runs to 13 residues. The ends were cut back, 7 bases at V and 13 bases at J, with 19 bases in the middle. Here the CDR3 reads CASTPWAGSILFF. In nucleotides, the CDR3 is TGTGCCAGTACCCCGTGGGCCGGTAGTATACTGTTTTTT.

V and J are TRBV9 and TRBJ1-3; 7 bases line up with TRBD1. The CDR3 spans 16 residues. V dropped 6 bases and J dropped 0; count of bases not matched to a gene: 9. Per germline, CDR1 SGDLS and CDR2 YYNGEE. CDR3 amino acids: CASTGQASGSGNTIYF. As DNA, the CDR3 is TGTGCCAGCACCGGACAGGCCTCAGGCTCTGGAAACACCATATATTTT.

The CDR3 region has the DNA TGTGCCAGCAGTTTGTCACGGGTGGCTTTCTTT. It yields the protein CASSLSRVAFF. V usage is TRBV28 and J usage is TRBJ1-1; D gene ambiguous. In germline, CDR1 is MDHEN, CDR2 SYDVKM. The CDR3 contains 11 residues. Trimming pared 3 bases from V and 11 bases from J, leaving 10 bases between.

This chain connects TRBV2 to TRBJ1-4, with 7 bases lining up with TRBD1. J gave up 3 bases and V 5 bases, and 6 bases lay outside the gene matches. The CDR3 has 15 residues. Germline V CDR1 and CDR2: SNHLY, FYNNEI. This chain's CDR3 is CASSSPGQPNEKLFF. The CDR3 region has the DNA TGTGCCAGCAGTTCACCGGGACAGCCTAATGAAAAACTGTTTTTT.

The table lists this clone with a few counts. J is TRBJ2-5 and V is TRBV6-1, with 9 bases aligning to TRBD2. CDR1 is MNHNS and CDR2 is SASEGT in the germline V gene. V gave up 1 base and J gave up 5 bases; unmatched junction bases: 5. The CDR3 is 15 residues long. The CDR3 reads CASSEVAGAGETQYF. CDR3 sequence (DNA): TGTGCCAGCAGTGAAGTAGCGGGGGCAGGGGAGACCCAGTACTTC.

The CDR3 sequence: CASRRETERQPQHF. The CDR3 DNA sequence: TGTGCCAGCCGGCGGGAGACGGAGAGGCAGCCCCAGCATTTT. The V and J genes are TRBV5-8 and TRBJ1-5; no firm D call. Trimming pared 7 bases from V and 7 bases from J, leaving 18 bases between. CDR3 length equals 14 residues. Germline V gives CDR1 SGHTS, CDR2 YDEGEE.

This chain links TRBV6-6 with TRBJ1-5; the D gene is possibly TRBD1 (5 bases). The CDR3 sequence is 14 residues long. Per germline, CDR1 MNHNY and CDR2 SVGAGI (reference sequence). The V gene lost 6 bases and the J gene lost 6 bases, with 15 bases spanning the gap. The CDR3 nucleotides are TGTGCCAGCAGGAACACAGGAGTTGGTCAGCCCCAGCATTTT. Translation gives CASRNTGVGQPQHF.

The rearrangement uses TRBV4-1 and TRBJ1-2; no definite D call. This CDR3 is built from 15 residues. The germline CDR1 and CDR2 sequences are MGHRA and YSYEKL. The germline V and J ends were trimmed by 0 bases and 4 bases, with 12 bases remaining between them. The CDR3 sequence: CASSQEQPLSYGYTF. Here the CDR3 DNA reads TGCGCCAGCAGCCAAGAACAGCCCCTCTCCTATGGCTACACCTTC.

This sequence joins TRBV30 and TRBJ1-2; 8 positions match TRBD1. Unmatched junction bases numbered 7, after V lost 5 bases and J lost 8 bases. Germline V gives CDR1 GTSNPN, CDR2 SVGIG (reference sequence). There are 12 residues in the CDR3. CDR3 DNA: TGTGCCTGGGGACAGGGCCCACTAGGCTACACCTTC. It translates to CAWGQGPLGYTF.